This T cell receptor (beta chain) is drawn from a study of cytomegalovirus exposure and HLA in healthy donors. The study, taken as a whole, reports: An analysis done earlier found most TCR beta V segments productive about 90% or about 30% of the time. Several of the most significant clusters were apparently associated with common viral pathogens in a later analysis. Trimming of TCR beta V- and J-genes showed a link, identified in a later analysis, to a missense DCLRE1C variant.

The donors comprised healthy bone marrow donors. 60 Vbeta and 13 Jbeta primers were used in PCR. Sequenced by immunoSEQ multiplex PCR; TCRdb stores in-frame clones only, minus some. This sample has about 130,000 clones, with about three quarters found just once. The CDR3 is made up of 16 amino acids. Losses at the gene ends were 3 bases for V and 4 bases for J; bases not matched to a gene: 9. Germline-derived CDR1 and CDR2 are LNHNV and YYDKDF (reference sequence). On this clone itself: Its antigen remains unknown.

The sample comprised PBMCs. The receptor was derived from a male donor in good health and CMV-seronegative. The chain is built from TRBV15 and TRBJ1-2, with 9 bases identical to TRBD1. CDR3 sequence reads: CATSSTPGQGGYGYTF. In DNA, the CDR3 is TGTGCCACCAGCAGTACGCCGGGACAGGGTGGCTATGGCTACACCTTC.